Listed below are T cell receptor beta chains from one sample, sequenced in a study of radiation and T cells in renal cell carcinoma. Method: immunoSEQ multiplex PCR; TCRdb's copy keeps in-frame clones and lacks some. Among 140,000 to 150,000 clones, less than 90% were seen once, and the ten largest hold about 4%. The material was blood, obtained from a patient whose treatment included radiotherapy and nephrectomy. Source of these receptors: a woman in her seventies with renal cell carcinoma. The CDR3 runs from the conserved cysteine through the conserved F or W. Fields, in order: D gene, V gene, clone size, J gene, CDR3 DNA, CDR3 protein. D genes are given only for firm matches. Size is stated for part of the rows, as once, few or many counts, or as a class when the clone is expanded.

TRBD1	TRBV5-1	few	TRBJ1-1	TGCGCCAGCAGCATCGGACAGGGGGCTGGAGCGGCTTTCTTT	CASSIGQGAGAAFF
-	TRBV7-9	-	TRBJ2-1	TGTGCCAGCAGCCCCGGGGCCCCCCCCCATGAGCAGTTCTTC	CASSPGAPPHEQFF
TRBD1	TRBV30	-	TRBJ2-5	TGTGCCTGGGACAGGGTTCGCCAAGAGACCCAGTACTTC	CAWDRVRQETQYF
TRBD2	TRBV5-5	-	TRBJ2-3	TGTGCCAGCAGCTCAGGTAGCGGGGGTCGGGATACGCAGTATTTT	CASSSGSGGRDTQYF
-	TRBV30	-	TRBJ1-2	TGTGCCTGGAGCTTGGCAGGCTCTAACTATGGCTACACCTTC	CAWSLAGSNYGYTF
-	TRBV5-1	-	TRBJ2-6	TGCGCCAGCAACAAAGCCGGGGCCAACGTCCTGACTTTC	CASNKAGANVLTF
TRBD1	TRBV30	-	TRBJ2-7	TGTGCCTGGAGTGTACAGGGGGGTTCCTACGAGCAGTACTTC	CAWSVQGGSYEQYF
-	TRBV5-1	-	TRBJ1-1	TGCGCCAGCAGCCCCAGGGGTGAAATGAACACTGAAGCTTTCTTT	CASSPRGEMNTEAFF
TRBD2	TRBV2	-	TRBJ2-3	TGTGCCAGCAGTCGACTAGCGGGGGGGCGGAGCACAGATACGCAGTATTTT	CASSRLAGGRSTDTQYF
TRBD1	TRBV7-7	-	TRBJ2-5	TGTGCTAGCAGCTTATTAACAGGGGGCCAAGAGACCCAGTACTTC	CASSLLTGGQETQYF
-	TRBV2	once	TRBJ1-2	TGTGCCAGCAGTGCCTCGGGCAAGGGTAACTATGGCTACACCTTC	CASSASGKGNYGYTF
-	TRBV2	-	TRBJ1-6	TGTGCCAGCAATCCCAGCGTAAATTCACCCCTCCACTTT	CASNPSVNSPLHF
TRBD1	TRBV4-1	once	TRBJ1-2	TGCGCCAGCAGCCAAGATCGGGACAGGGGGCATGGCTACACCTTC	CASSQDRDRGHGYTF
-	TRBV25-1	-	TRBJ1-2	TGTGCCAGCAGTGAATCGATGAAACAGGGCCTCTATGGCTACACCTTC	CASSESMKQGLYGYTF
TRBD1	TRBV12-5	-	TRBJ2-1	TGTGCTAGTGGTTTCGGGGACAGATACAATGAGCAGTTCTTC	CASGFGDRYNEQFF
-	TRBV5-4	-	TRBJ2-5	TGTGCCAGCAGCTTGGCGTCAAGTCAACTGGTGGAGACCCAGTACTTC	CASSLASSQLVETQYF
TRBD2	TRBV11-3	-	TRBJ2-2	TGTGCCAGCAGCCTGGGACTAGCGGGGGGCACCGGGGAGCTGTTTTTT	CASSLGLAGGTGELFF
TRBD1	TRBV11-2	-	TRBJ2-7	TGTGCCAGCAGCTTAAACAGGGGATCGGCCGAGCAGTACTTC	CASSLNRGSAEQYF
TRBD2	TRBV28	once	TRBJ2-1	TGTGCCAGCATCGCTCTAGCGGGGGGGGGTGAGCAGTTCTTC	CASIALAGGGEQFF
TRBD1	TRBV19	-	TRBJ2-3	TGTGCCAGTAGTATGGGGCAGGGGGCTAACGCAGATACGCAGTATTTT	CASSMGQGANADTQYF
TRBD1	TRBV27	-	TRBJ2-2	TGTGCCAGCCACAGGGGGGGGGAGCTGTTTTTT	CASHRGGELFF
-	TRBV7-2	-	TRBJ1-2	TGTGCCAGCAGCTTAGCGGATACGGGGAAAAACTATGGCTACACCTTC	CASSLADTGKNYGYTF
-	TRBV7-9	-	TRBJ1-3	TGTGCCAGCAGCGGCAGGGTTTCTGGAAACACCATATATTTT	CASSGRVSGNTIYF
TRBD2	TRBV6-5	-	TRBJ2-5	TGTGCCAGCAGACCGGGACTAGCGGGCGCGAAGACCCAGTACTTC	CASRPGLAGAKTQYF
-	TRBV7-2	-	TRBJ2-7	TGTGCCAGCAGCCATGACAGTTCCCGCTCCTACGAGCAGTACTTC	CASSHDSSRSYEQYF
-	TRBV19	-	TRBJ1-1	TGTGCCAGTAGTATTCGGGACACTGAAGCTTTCTTT	CASSIRDTEAFF
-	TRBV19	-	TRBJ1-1	TGTGCCAGTAGTTTCCCCGGGACAATGCACACTGAAGCTTTCTTT	CASSFPGTMHTEAFF
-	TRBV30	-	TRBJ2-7	TGTGCCTGGTCCTTGGGGGCGGGGGCCCTCTCCTACGAGCAGTACTTC	CAWSLGAGALSYEQYF
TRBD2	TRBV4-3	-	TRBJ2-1	TGCGCCAGCAGCCGCCTCGGACTAGCGGGGGGATCCTACAATGAGCAGTTCTTC	CASSRLGLAGGSYNEQFF
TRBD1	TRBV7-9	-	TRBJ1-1	TGTGCCAGCAGCTCGCAGGGGGCAAGGGGTACTTCTGAAGCTTTCTTT	CASSSQGARGTSEAFF
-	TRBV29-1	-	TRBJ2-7	TGCAGCGCCGCACAGGCCTACGAGCAGTACTTC	CSAAQAYEQYF
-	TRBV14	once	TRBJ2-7	TGTGCCAGCAGCCAAAGGGGGTTTAACGAGCAGTACTTC	CASSQRGFNEQYF
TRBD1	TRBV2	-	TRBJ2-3	TGTGCCACCTCAAATCGGAGACAGGGGAAAGATACGCAGTATTTT	CATSNRRQGKDTQYF
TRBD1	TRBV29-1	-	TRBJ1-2	TGCAGCGTTGCGACAGGGGGGAACTATGGCTACACCTTC	CSVATGGNYGYTF
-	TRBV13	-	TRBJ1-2	TGTGCCAGCAGCCAGGGGTTCTATGGCTACACCTTC	CASSQGFYGYTF
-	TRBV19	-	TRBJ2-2	TGTGCCAGTAAGGTAGGACCGAATACCGGGGAGCTGTTTTTT	CASKVGPNTGELFF
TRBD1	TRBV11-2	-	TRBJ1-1	TGTGCCAGCAGCCTTCAGACAGGGGAGAACACTGAAGCTTTCTTT	CASSLQTGENTEAFF
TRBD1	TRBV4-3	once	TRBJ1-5	TGCGCCAGCAGCCAAGAGCCAGGGGGGAATCAGCCCCAGCATTTT	CASSQEPGGNQPQHF
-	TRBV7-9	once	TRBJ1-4	TGTGCCAGCAGCTTAGATCGTCAGGGGAATGAAAAACTGTTTTTT	CASSLDRQGNEKLFF
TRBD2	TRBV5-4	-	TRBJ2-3	TGTGCCAGCAGCCCGCCGGGACTAGCGGGGGGAAATACGCAGTATTTT	CASSPPGLAGGNTQYF